Each of the 18 T cell receptor beta chains below was sequenced from the same sample in a study of somatic mutations in cytotoxic T cells in rheumatoid arthritis. Assay used: immunoSEQ multiplex PCR; TCRdb lists only in-frame clones, some missing. The sample holds about 30,000 clones, around 86% seen once. Specimen: CD8+ T cells sorted from blood. The receptors shown here come from an adult with rheumatoid arthritis.

CDR3 sequence (DNA): TGTGCCAGTCACAAGCGGGAGTGGACCGGGGAGCTGTTTTTT. Amino acids: CASHKREWTGELFF. The chain carries TRBV19 and TRBJ2-2, with TRBD2 identical over 8 bases. V was clipped by 8 bases and J by 5 bases; unmatched bases: 7. The CDR3 contains 14 residues. Germline V gene sequence: CDR1 LNHDA, CDR2 SQIVND (reference sequence).

The V gene is TRBV7-2, the J gene TRBJ2-2, with a possible D match to TRBD2 (5 bases). Between the trimmed V and J ends, which lost 2 bases and 0 bases, there was a span of 7 bases. Germline V CDR1 and CDR2: SGHTA, FQGNSA. CDR3 length equals 15 residues. CDR3 sequence (DNA): TGTGCCAGCAGCTTAACTAGTGCGAACACCGGGGAGCTGTTTTTT. This encodes CASSLTSANTGELFF.

This chain links TRBV5-4 with TRBJ1-2; no clear D gene. The CDR3 totals 13 residues. The V gene's germline CDR1 is SGHNT and CDR2 YYREEE (reference sequence). V was pared by 2 bases and J by 4 bases, with 9 bases between. The CDR3 loop reads CASSLPGTYGYTF. CDR3 DNA: TGTGCCAGCAGCTTACCCGGCACCTATGGCTACACCTTC. Drawing the rest from reference TRBV5-4 and TRBJ1-2, the complete variable domain is ETGVTQSPTHLIKTRGQQVTLRCSSQSGHNTVSWYQQALGQGPQFIFQYYREEENGRGNFPPRFSGLQFPNYSSELNVNALELDDSALYLCASSLPGTYGYTFGSGTRLTVV.

This clone was seen just once. The chain combines TRBV11-2 with TRBJ1-2, with D possibly being TRBD1 (6 bases). The V gene lost 1 base and the J gene lost 4 bases, with 7 bases spanning the gap. The germline gives CDR1 SGHAT, CDR2 FQNNGV. CDR3 length equals 13 residues. The CDR3 nucleotides are TGTGCCAGCAGCTTAGGGACAGTCTATGGCTACACCTTC. This encodes CASSLGTVYGYTF. Combining the CDR3 with reference TRBV11-2 and TRBJ1-2 gives the whole variable domain EAGVAQSPRYKIIEKRQSVAFWCNPISGHATLYWYQQILGQGPKLLIQFQNNGVVDDSQLPKDRFSAERLKGVDSTLKIQPAKLEDSAVYLCASSLGTVYGYTFGSGTRLTVV.

The chain combines TRBV27 with TRBJ1-4; 10 nucleotides align to TRBD1. The CDR3 covers 16 residues. Trimming at V came to 6 bases and at J to 0 bases, leaving 4 bases not matched to a gene. From germline, CDR1 is MNHEY and CDR2 SMNVEV (reference sequence). CDR3 bases: TGTGCCAGCAGCGACAGGGGGCGGACAACTAATGAAAAACTGTTTTTT. It encodes CASSDRGRTTNEKLFF.

The chain employs TRBV9 and TRBJ1-4; D is possibly TRBD1 (6 bases). V gave up 3 bases and J gave up 0 bases, with 9 bases separating them. Germline lookup yields CDR1 SGDLS and CDR2 YYNGEE. This CDR3 has 15 residues. In DNA, the CDR3 is TGTGCCAGCAGCGAGGGGGGGGCAACTAATGAAAAACTGTTTTTT. Translated: CASSEGGATNEKLFF.

This chain connects TRBV10-2 to TRBJ2-1; maybe TRBD1 (6 bases). The V gene lost 7 bases and the J gene lost 7 bases, with 17 bases spanning the gap. Germline loops: CDR1 WSHSY, CDR2 SAAADI. There are 14 residues in the CDR3. The CDR3 DNA follows: TGCGCCAGCATCCAGGGGCCTGAGCAGAATGAGCAGTTCTTC. It codes for CASIQGPEQNEQFF.

In this sample, this clone turned up once. The chain recombines TRBV7-7 with TRBJ2-1; 12 bases map to TRBD2. V gave up 3 bases and J gave up 0 bases; unmatched junction bases: 6. The CDR3 length is 18 residues. CDR1 SSHAT and CDR2 FNYEAQ come from the germline V gene (reference sequence). The CDR3 bases are TGTGCCAGCAGCTTGACTAGCGGGGGCCTCGACTCCTACAATGAGCAGTTCTTC. Amino acid sequence: CASSLTSGGLDSYNEQFF.

The rearrangement links TRBV5-1 to TRBJ2-3; 7 bases are a match to TRBD1. Losses at the gene ends were 2 bases for V and 3 bases for J; bases not matched to a gene: 12. Germline V gives CDR1 SGHRS, CDR2 YFSETQ. The CDR3 contains 17 residues. CDR3 in DNA: TGCGCCAGCAGCTTTGACCCCGACTCGACAGGGACAGATACGCAGTATTTT. Amino acid sequence: CASSFDPDSTGTDTQYF.

The chain has TRBV5-4 and TRBJ1-1; D uncertain. The CDR3 extends over 14 amino acids. Germline loops: CDR1 SGHNT, CDR2 YYREEE (reference sequence). With 4 bases removed from V and 5 bases from J, the gap between germline ends came to 15 bases. The CDR3 DNA follows: TGTGCCAGCAGCCGGGTGGGTGCCGGAACTGAAGCTTTCTTT. It yields the protein CASSRVGAGTEAFF.

The genes are TRBV5-1 and TRBJ2-5, with 9 bases identical to TRBD1. The J call may be wrong; the DNA end is better matched by TRBJ2-7. The CDR3 extends over 15 amino acids. Per germline, CDR1 SGHRS and CDR2 YFSETQ. This CDR3 reads CASSWGQGWKDEQYF. CDR3 nucleotides: TGCGCCAGCAGCTGGGGACAGGGATGGAAGGACGAGCAGTACTTC.

This clone was counted a few times. V and J are TRBV11-3 and TRBJ2-3; D is possibly TRBD1 (6 bases). The CDR3 is 16 residues long. V lost 1 base and J lost 2, with 13 bases in between. Germline CDR1 and CDR2: SGHNT and YENEEA. The CDR3 reads CASSLGGGAHTDTQYF. In DNA, the CDR3 is TGTGCCAGCAGCTTAGGAGGGGGAGCGCACACAGATACGCAGTATTTT.

This clone was picked up a small number of times. The genes are TRBV5-1 and TRBJ2-2; D may be TRBD1 (5 bases). V lost 1 base and J lost 10, with 11 bases in between. The CDR3 loop spans 13 amino acids. Germline V CDR1 and CDR2: SGHRS, YFSETQ. The CDR3, as DNA: TGCGCCAGCAGCTTGAAGGGGCATGTGGAGCTGTTTTTT. Its protein is CASSLKGHVELFF. The full variable domain, its missing parts supplied by reference TRBV5-1 and TRBJ2-2, is KAGVTQTPRYLIKTRGQQVTLSCSPISGHRSVSWYQQTPGQGLQFLFEYFSETQRNKGNFPGRFSGRQFSNSRSEMNVSTLELGDSALYLCASSLKGHVELFFGEGSRLTVL.

The chain joins TRBV4-2 to TRBJ2-5; D may be TRBD2 (5 bases). Germline assignment: CDR1 LGHNA and CDR2 YNFKEQ. Trimming stripped 0 bases from V and 1 base from J, with 9 bases between. This CDR3 spans 15 amino acids. The CDR3 DNA follows: TGTGCCAGCAGCCAAGATTGGAGCGGCCAAGAGACCCAGTACTTC. Encoded protein: CASSQDWSGQETQYF.

The chain recombines TRBV2 with TRBJ2-4, with D perhaps matching TRBD2 (5 bases). Germline CDR1 SNHLY, CDR2 FYNNEI. The CDR3 runs to 15 residues. V was clipped by 3 bases and J by 2 bases, with 11 bases between them. The CDR3 region is CASSDPGSSKNIQYF. CDR3 in DNA: TGTGCCAGCAGTGATCCGGGGTCGTCCAAAAACATTCAGTACTTC.

The CDR3 loop reads CASSLRGQGEAFF. The CDR3 bases are TGTGCCAGCAGCCTCAGGGGGCAAGGAGAAGCTTTCTTT. The chain is built from TRBV5-5 and TRBJ1-1; 8 bases are a match to TRBD1. This CDR3 is built from 13 residues. The germline CDR1 and CDR2 sequences are SGHKS and YYEKEE (reference sequence). The J segment lost 8 bases and the V segment lost 4 bases, leaving 7 bases of the junction unmatched.

V is TRBV6-4 and J is TRBJ1-2; TRBD1 aligns across 8 bases. V dropped 0 bases and J dropped 5; count of bases not matched to a gene: 2. The germline gives CDR1 MRHNA, CDR2 SNTAGT. This CDR3 spans 14 amino acids. The CDR3 loop reads CASSDSDRGYGYTF. The DNA for the CDR3 is TGTGCCAGCAGTGACTCCGACAGGGGTTATGGCTACACCTTC.

With regard to this clone: This CDR3 is also generated by other DNA sequences in the sample. The chain joins TRBV19 to TRBJ1-1; D is perhaps TRBD1 (6 bases). Per germline, CDR1 LNHDA and CDR2 SQIVND (reference sequence). The CDR3 loop spans 14 amino acids. V dropped 3 bases and J dropped 4 bases, with 12 bases sitting between them. CDR3 coding DNA: TGTGCCAGTAGTATGGGGGGCCAGGGCACTGAAGCTTTCTTT. Translation: CASSMGGQGTEAFF.